This passage covers 31 T cell receptor beta chains from one sample sequenced in a study of T cell responses to AZD1222 COVID-19 vaccine. The method was immunoSEQ multiplex PCR; TCRdb's version includes in-frame clones alone and lacks a portion of them. This repertoire shows about 140,000 clones, more than 85% found once; its top ten account for around 0.85%. The sample was peripheral blood, taken on day 0 of MenACWY control vaccination. The receptor set was obtained from an adult in good health.

V gene TRBV4-2 combines with J gene TRBJ2-7, with D possibly being TRBD1 (5 bases). The CDR3 is made up of 15 amino acids. With 2 bases removed from V and 0 bases from J, the gap between germline ends came to 11 bases. In germline, CDR1 is LGHNA, CDR2 YNFKEQ. The chain's CDR3 is CASSQYTGVSYEQYF. The CDR3 DNA reads TGTGCCAGCAGCCAATATACAGGAGTCTCCTACGAGCAGTACTTC.

This chain links TRBV10-3 with TRBJ1-1; 7 bases line up with TRBD1. This CDR3 has 14 amino acids. In germline, CDR1 is ENHRY, CDR2 SYGVKD. With V trimmed by 8 bases and J by 1 base, 7 bases remained unmatched. The DNA of the CDR3 is TGTGCCATCGGCCGACAGGGCTCGAACACTGAAGCTTTCTTT. It encodes CAIGRQGSNTEAFF.

This rearrangement joins TRBV18 to TRBJ1-2, with 7 bases identical to TRBD1. This CDR3 has 14 amino acids. V was clipped by 3 bases and J by 7 bases; unmatched bases: 8. Germline lookup yields CDR1 KGHSH and CDR2 LQKENI. The CDR3 DNA reads as TGTGCCAGCTCACCTAACACAGGGGATAGTGGCTACACCTTC. Protein product: CASSPNTGDSGYTF. The variable domain in full, with the rest retrieved from reference TRBV18 and TRBJ1-2, is NAGVMQNPRHLVRRRGQEARLRCSPMKGHSHVYWYRQLPEEGLKFMVYLQKENIIDESGMPKERFSAEFPKEGPSILRIQQVVRGDSAAYFCASSPNTGDSGYTFGSGTRLTVV.

The chain employs TRBV5-4 and TRBJ1-1; no clear D. CDR3 size: 13 residues. Between the trimmed V and J ends, which lost 0 bases and 4 bases, there was a span of 7 bases. From germline, CDR1 is SGHNT and CDR2 YYREEE (reference sequence). The CDR3 DNA sequence: TGTGCCAGCAGCTTGGGGGTCGGCACTGAAGCTTTCTTT. This codes for CASSLGVGTEAFF.

This chain uses TRBV7-2 with TRBJ2-3; TRBD2 is a possible D gene (5 bases). Germline V lookup: CDR1 SGHTA, CDR2 FQGNSA. V gave up 4 bases and J gave up 7 bases, with 15 bases separating them. The CDR3 totals 14 residues. CDR3 bases: TGTGCCAGCAGCTGGAGCGGAGGTACAAATACGCAGTATTTT. This gives the protein CASSWSGGTNTQYF.

The CDR3 loop is CASSPPGIGSGNTIYF. CDR3 nucleotides: TGTGCCAGCAGCCCCCCAGGGATCGGCTCTGGAAACACCATATATTTT. The chain combines TRBV9 with TRBJ1-3; TRBD1 is a possible D gene (5 bases). The CDR3 spans 16 residues. V lost 4 bases to trimming and J lost 0 bases, with 14 bases between them. Germline values: CDR1 SGDLS, CDR2 YYNGEE.

The J gene is TRBJ1-1, the V gene TRBV11-1; no clear D gene. The V gene's germline CDR1 is SGHAT and CDR2 FQDESV (reference sequence). V lost 1 base and J lost 1, with 7 bases in between. CDR3 length equals 14 residues. The DNA for the CDR3 is TGTGCCAGCAGCTTAGGTTACGGGAACACTGAAGCTTTCTTT. Amino acid sequence: CASSLGYGNTEAFF.

This chain connects TRBV11-2 to TRBJ1-6; D ambiguous. The CDR3 is 15 residues long. The V and J ends lost 1 base and 10 bases respectively, with 14 bases between them. Per germline, CDR1 SGHAT and CDR2 FQNNGV. CDR3 residues: CASSLGGRVDSPLHF. CDR3 DNA: TGTGCCAGCAGCTTAGGGGGAAGGGTTGACTCACCCCTCCACTTT.

The chain combines TRBV28 with TRBJ1-2; TRBD1 might be the D (5 bases). Trimming pared 2 bases from V and 5 bases from J, leaving 12 bases between. Germline V gene data show CDR1 as MDHEN and CDR2 as SYDVKM. The CDR3 extends over 14 amino acids. CDR3 in amino acids: CASSLNRPGYGYTF. CDR3 coding DNA: TGTGCCAGCAGTTTAAACAGACCAGGGTATGGCTACACCTTC.

The rearrangement uses TRBV2 and TRBJ1-1, with TRBD1 matching 7 bases. This CDR3 has 16 amino acids. Germline values: CDR1 SNHLY, CDR2 FYNNEI. The ends lost 6 bases at V and 1 base at J; junction bases unmatched: 11. The CDR3 loop is CASRTGTAGGNTEAFF. The CDR3 coding sequence is TGTGCCAGCAGGACAGGGACCGCTGGGGGGAACACTGAAGCTTTCTTT.

The chain employs TRBV4-3 and TRBJ1-2; TRBD1 might be the D (6 bases). V was clipped by 6 bases and J by 8 bases, with 22 bases between them. Germline assignment: CDR1 LGHNA and CDR2 YSLEER. This CDR3 spans 15 amino acids. The DNA of the CDR3 is TGCGCCAGCAGGGACCAGACAGGACCCCATTCAGGCTACACCTTC. Amino acids: CASRDQTGPHSGYTF.

The rearrangement links TRBV5-1 to TRBJ2-1; D may match TRBD1 or TRBD2 (6 bases each). Trimming took 2 bases from V and 9 from J, leaving 18 bases between them. This CDR3 spans 15 amino acids. Looked up from germline, CDR1 is SGHRS and CDR2 is YFSETQ. The CDR3 DNA sequence: TGCGCCAGCAGCTTATCGGGGGCGCCTGCTGCTGAGCAGTTCTTC. Residues: CASSLSGAPAAEQFF.

The chain has TRBV5-4 and TRBJ1-1; 9 nucleotides agree with TRBD1. Trimming cost V 0 bases and J 1 base; bases outside gene matches: 7. The CDR3 contains 17 residues. CDR1 and CDR2 from the germline V gene are SGHNT and YYREEE (reference sequence). The CDR3 sequence is CASSLGATGGRNTEAFF. The CDR3 DNA reads TGTGCCAGCAGCTTGGGGGCGACAGGGGGTCGGAACACTGAAGCTTTCTTT.

The chain recombines TRBV28 with TRBJ1-3; D call uncertain. Trimming removed 2 bases from V and 0 bases from J, with 11 bases in between. Germline V gene lookup returns CDR1 MDHEN and CDR2 SYDVKM. There are 16 residues in the CDR3. As DNA, the CDR3 is TGTGCCAGCAGTTTAAGGGTCAGTTACTCTGGAAACACCATATATTTT. Encoded protein: CASSLRVSYSGNTIYF.

The chain employs TRBV27 and TRBJ1-6; TRBD1 matches at 7 bases. CDR1 and CDR2 (germline): MNHEY, SMNVEV (reference sequence). The CDR3 sequence is 14 residues long. With 4 bases clipped from V and 9 bases from J, the junction kept 6 bases outside the gene matches. For the CDR3, the DNA is TGTGCCAGCAGTTCCGGGACAGACCGTTCACCCCTCCACTTT. This sequence encodes CASSSGTDRSPLHF.

This sequence joins TRBV7-9 and TRBJ2-3; D perhaps matches TRBD2 (6 bases). V was pared by 3 bases and J by 4 bases, with 11 bases between. CDR1 is SEHNR and CDR2 is FQNEAQ in the germline V gene (reference sequence). There are 14 residues in the CDR3. CDR3 sequence reads: CASSFSGAADTQYF. CDR3 sequence (DNA): TGTGCCAGCAGCTTTTCGGGAGCGGCAGATACGCAGTATTTT.

The chain carries TRBV3-1 (or the pseudogene TRBV3-2) and TRBJ2-7; D is possibly TRBD2 (6 bases). Trimming left V 2 bases short and J 0 bases short, with 11 bases between. CDR3 length: 15 residues. Germline lookup yields CDR1 LGHDT and CDR2 YNNKEL (reference sequence). As DNA, the CDR3 is TGTGCCAGCAGCCAATATCCCGGGAGCTCCTACGAGCAGTACTTC. Amino acids: CASSQYPGSSYEQYF.

CDR3 sequence reads: CSVAGTSGVHEQFF. CDR3 sequence (DNA): TGCAGCGTTGCCGGGACTAGCGGGGTTCATGAGCAGTTCTTC. V usage is TRBV29-1 and J usage is TRBJ2-1; TRBD2 agrees at 13 bases. V gave up 4 bases and J gave up 8 bases; unmatched junction bases: 5. The CDR3 runs to 14 residues. Germline assignment: CDR1 SQVTM and CDR2 ANQGSEA.

V gene TRBV6-5 combines with J gene TRBJ1-5; no reliable D call. This CDR3 is 14 amino acids long. CDR1 and CDR2 (germline): MNHEY, SVGAGI. Trimming pared 2 bases from V and 4 bases from J, leaving 9 bases between. This CDR3 reads CASSYDPVNQPQHF. The CDR3 DNA is TGTGCCAGCAGTTACGACCCAGTTAATCAGCCCCAGCATTTT.

The chain joins TRBV5-1 to TRBJ2-7; TRBD1 matches at 12 bases. Germline V gene sequence: CDR1 SGHRS, CDR2 YFSETQ. The CDR3 is 18 residues long. Trimming cost V 1 base and J 0 bases; bases outside gene matches: 8. CDR3 residues: CASSLRGTGGPDSYEQYF. CDR3 in DNA: TGCGCCAGCAGCTTGCGCGGGACAGGGGGCCCCGACTCCTACGAGCAGTACTTC. The complete variable domain, with remaining parts taken from reference TRBV5-1 and TRBJ2-7, reads KAGVTQTPRYLIKTRGQQVTLSCSPISGHRSVSWYQQTPGQGLQFLFEYFSETQRNKGNFPGRFSGRQFSNSRSEMNVSTLELGDSALYLCASSLRGTGGPDSYEQYFGPGTRLTVT.

The sample holds one count of this clone. V is TRBV15 and J is TRBJ1-1; TRBD1 is a possible D gene (5 bases). Trimming stripped 1 base from V and 5 bases from J, with 8 bases between. CDR1 is LNHNV, CDR2 YYDKDF, per germline (reference sequence). The CDR3 sequence is 13 residues long. The CDR3 DNA sequence: TGTGCCACCAGCAGAGGAGGGGTGACTGAAGCTTTCTTT. This sequence encodes CATSRGGVTEAFF.

The chain combines TRBV30 with TRBJ2-1, with D tentatively TRBD2 (6 bases). V was shortened by 0 bases and J by 3 bases, with 12 bases between the two germline ends. The CDR3 runs to 15 residues. CDR1 GTSNPN and CDR2 SVGIG come from the germline V gene (reference sequence). CDR3: CAWSVRAGFYNEQFF. CDR3 sequence (DNA): TGTGCCTGGAGTGTAAGGGCGGGATTCTACAATGAGCAGTTCTTC.

DNA of the CDR3: TGTGCCAGCAGTCGATCAGGGGGTAGATCAGATACGCAGTATTTT. Translated: CASSRSGGRSDTQYF. This chain joins TRBV3-1 (or the pseudogene TRBV3-2) and TRBJ2-3; 7 bases line up with TRBD1. The CDR3 is 15 residues long. The germline V gene encodes CDR1 LGHDT and CDR2 YNNKEL (reference sequence). The V segment lost 6 bases and the J segment 4 bases; nucleotides outside the gene matches: 10.

The chain has TRBV24-1 and TRBJ1-1; a possible D gene is TRBD1 (6 bases). The CDR3 totals 15 residues. CDR1 KGHDR and CDR2 SFDVKD come from the germline V gene. The V end lost 3 bases, the J end lost 1 base, and 11 bases lay between the germline ends. CDR3 nucleotide sequence: TGTGCCACCAGTGATCCTTTGACAGGGAACACTGAAGCTTTCTTT. Translating it yields CATSDPLTGNTEAFF.

CDR3 loop: CASSLDTDRGLVGPTGELFF. CDR3 DNA sequence: TGCGCCAGCAGCTTGGACACGGACAGGGGGCTAGTTGGGCCCACCGGGGAGCTGTTTTTT. V usage is TRBV5-1 and J usage is TRBJ2-2; 11 bases match TRBD1. The V segment lost 0 bases and the J segment 4 bases; nucleotides outside the gene matches: 14. CDR1 and CDR2 (germline): SGHRS, YFSETQ. The CDR3 spans 20 residues.

This clone was counted between two and nine times. This chain joins TRBV7-2 and TRBJ1-5; TRBD1 matches at 8 bases. Germline CDR1 is SGHTA and CDR2 is FQGNSA. V shed 4 bases and J 4 bases; nucleotides not matched to a gene: 6. This CDR3 region has 15 residues. CDR3 nucleotide sequence: TGTGCCAGCAGCTACCGACAGGGGAGTAATCAGCCCCAGCATTTT. Translating it yields CASSYRQGSNQPQHF.

The chain employs TRBV12-5 and TRBJ1-2, with TRBD1 identical over 7 bases. Germline lookup yields CDR1 LGHNT and CDR2 FRNRAP. This CDR3 has 12 residues. V was clipped by 4 bases and J by 12 bases; unmatched bases: 8. The chain's CDR3 is CASGSRRGPNTF. Here the CDR3 DNA reads TGTGCTAGTGGTTCTCGAAGGGGGCCAAACACCTTC.

V and J are TRBV5-6 and TRBJ1-5, with unresolved D. This CDR3 region has 17 residues. Germline V gene data show CDR1 as SGHDT and CDR2 as YYEEEE. Trimming shortened V by 4 bases and J by 2 bases, and 19 bases separated the two germline ends. The CDR3 bases are TGTGCCAGCAGCACGATAGAAGAGAGACACCGCAATCAGCCCCAGCATTTT. Translation gives CASSTIEERHRNQPQHF.

The chain links TRBV13 to TRBJ1-2; D may be TRBD1 (6 bases). Germline V gene data show CDR1 as PRHDT and CDR2 as FYEKMQ (reference sequence). The CDR3 spans 14 residues. Deletions cut 5 bases from V and 4 bases from J, with 14 bases between. CDR3 coding DNA: TGTGCCAGCAGCGAACAGGGTTCCGGCTATGGCTACACCTTC. Translated, it gives CASSEQGSGYGYTF.

This clone was detected once. The V and J genes are TRBV18 and TRBJ2-1, with a weak D call TRBD2 (5 bases). V lost 1 base, J lost 0 bases, and 10 bases lay in between. This CDR3 is built from 16 residues. Germline V gene lookup returns CDR1 KGHSH and CDR2 LQKENI. DNA for the CDR3: TGTGCCAGCTCACCACGCGATGGAGGCTCCTACAATGAGCAGTTCTTC. Amino acids: CASSPRDGGSYNEQFF.

The sample holds one count of this clone. The genes are TRBV28 and TRBJ1-2; perhaps TRBD1 as D (5 bases). CDR1 and CDR2 (germline): MDHEN, SYDVKM. V was shortened by 2 bases and J by 4 bases, with 14 bases between the two germline ends. The CDR3 runs to 15 residues. This chain's CDR3 is CASSLQADSLYGYTF. In DNA form, the CDR3 reads TGTGCCAGCAGTTTACAGGCAGACAGCCTCTATGGCTACACCTTC.